This T cell receptor (beta chain) derives from a study of shared clonotypes between healthy human individuals. Whole-study findings and limits: Sorted-subset sequencing, rarefaction showed, was incomplete despite large depth. Measured sharing among donors was expected to vary with sequencing depth.

On this clone itself: Its antigen is unidentified.

The protocol was immunoSEQ multiplex PCR, while the TCRdb copy is restricted to in-frame clones and leaves out a portion. The sample records some 1.4 million clones, about 96% being singletons. CD45RA+ naive and CD45RA-negative memory subsets were separated from CD4+ cells. The V gene lost 2 bases and the J gene lost 6 bases, with 11 bases spanning the gap. The CDR3 has 13 amino acids. Germline CDR1 SGDLS, CDR2 YYNGEE. The source of this sequence is a man between 25 and 39 years old in good health. The sample consisted of naive CD4+ T cells sorted from blood. Subset: CD45RA+ positively selected. The chain couples TRBV9 to TRBJ1-1; no firm D call. The CDR3 DNA follows: TGTGCCAGCAGCGTTACTACCGGCGCTGAAGCTTTCTTT. Protein sequence: CASSVTTGAEAFF.